Each of the 28 T cell receptor beta chains below was sequenced from the same sample in a study of CD8+CD57+ T cells in acquired aplastic anemia. Genomic DNA constituted the template upon which TCR beta VDJ and CDR3 profiling was performed. TCRdb used MiXCR to reprocess the reads, holding one entry per CDR3 protein. The data contain 400,000 to 450,000 distinct CDR3 sequences, around 72% of them singletons. The sequencing sample was made of sorted CD4+, CD8+, or CD8+CD57+ T cells (not recorded which) from PBMCs. The receptors originated from a human donor in good health, serving as a control.

The gene calls are TRBV7-9 and TRBJ2-7; a possible D gene is TRBD2 (6 bases). Trimming took 5 bases from V and 4 from J, leaving 15 bases between them. In germline, CDR1 is SEHNR, CDR2 FQNEAQ (reference sequence). The CDR3 has 14 amino acids. The CDR3 region is CASSPPAGGYEQYF. The CDR3 nucleotides are TGTGCCAGCAGCCCCCCGGCAGGAGGGTACGAGCAGTACTTC.

Concerning this clonotype: Without the conserved terminal phenylalanine or tryptophan, this CDR3 likely stems from a read error. This chain connects TRBV15 to TRBJ2-1, with D unclear. The end of the DNA fits TRBJ2-7 better, so the J call may be wrong. Germline V gene data show CDR1 as LNHNV and CDR2 as YYDKDF (reference sequence). The CDR3 is 14 residues long. Here the CDR3 reads CATSIALGNSEQYN. The CDR3 DNA is TGTGCCACCAGCATAGCCCTGGGGAACAGTGAGCAGTACAAC.

This sequence joins TRBV7-2 and TRBJ2-3; maybe TRBD1 (6 bases). From germline, CDR1 is SGHTA and CDR2 FQGNSA. Trimming removed 5 bases at V and 2 bases at J, with 14 bases between. The CDR3 loop spans 15 amino acids. The CDR3 DNA sequence: TGTGCCAGCAGCCGCCGCAGGGGTTTCACAGATACGCAGTATTTT. It yields the protein CASSRRRGFTDTQYF.

With regard to this clonotype: This CDR3 is missing its conserved last phenylalanine or tryptophan, likely due to a read error. The limits of the CDR3 on the DNA are not certain, so only TCRdb's listed CDR3 is given. The chain's CDR3 is CAISDVADDGNTNVL. The chain carries TRBV10-3 and TRBJ1-3. The CDR3 comprises 15 residues, both ends counted. In germline, CDR1 is ENHRY, CDR2 SYGVKD.

The rearrangement links TRBV7-2 to TRBJ2-5; TRBD1 might be the D (7 bases). Germline V lookup: CDR1 SGHTA, CDR2 FQGNSA. This CDR3 spans 16 amino acids. Trimming removed 3 bases from V and 11 bases from J, with 25 bases in between. In DNA form, the CDR3 reads TGTGCCAGCAGCTTTCCGGCGGGGACAGATACGCAGTATCAGTACTTC. It encodes CASSFPAGTDTQYQYF.

Note on this clonotype: One junction end disagrees with the germline gene, perhaps due to a read error. This rearrangement joins TRBV5-5 to TRBJ1-2; D uncertain. CDR1 and CDR2 (germline): SGHKS, YYEKEE (reference sequence). This CDR3 has 16 amino acids. CDR3 nucleotide sequence: TGTGCCAGCAGCAGGACTAGGGCAGGTACCGACTATGGTTACACCTTC. It yields the protein CASSRTRAGTDYGYTF.

V usage is TRBV12-3 or TRBV12-4 and J usage is TRBJ1-2; 7 nucleotides agree with TRBD1. Trimming at V came to 5 bases and at J to 3 bases, leaving 15 bases not matched to a gene. The length of the CDR3 is 17 residues. CDR3 nucleotides: TGTGCCAGCAGTACAAACTTGGCTGGGGGACAGTACTATGGCTACACCTTC. As protein: CASSTNLAGGQYYGYTF.

The chain couples TRBV5-1 to TRBJ1-1; D unclear. Germline CDR1 SGHRS, CDR2 YFSETQ. The CDR3 is made up of 13 amino acids. Trimming left V 5 bases short and J 2 bases short, with 10 bases between. CDR3: CASRAQRNTEAFF. CDR3 DNA sequence: TGCGCCAGCAGAGCGCAGCGAAACACTGAAGCTTTCTTT.

To note about this clonotype: An end of the junction does not agree with germline; a read error may underlie this. V and J are TRBV5-1 and TRBJ2-7, with D possibly matching TRBD2 (5 bases). Germline V gene data show CDR1 as SGHRS and CDR2 as YFSETQ. The CDR3 contains 14 residues. CDR3 coding DNA: TGTGCCAGCAGCCCGGGTGAGGGCAACACCGAGCAGTACTTC. This codes for CASSPGEGNTEQYF.

Of note for this clonotype: This may be a read error, as it is one base from a much larger clone. This chain uses TRBV6-1 with TRBJ2-2; 9 bases line up with TRBD2. Germline lookup yields CDR1 MNHNS and CDR2 SASEGT. The CDR3 runs 15 residues. The V gene end was trimmed by 6 bases and the J gene end by 3 bases; junction bases not matched to a gene: 5. Here the CDR3 DNA reads TGTGCCAGCAGCCGCGGGGGGGTCGACACCGGGGAGCTGTTTTTT. Its translation is CASSRGGVDTGELFF.

In regard to this clonotype: One junction end disagrees with the germline gene, perhaps due to a read error. This chain links TRBV9 with TRBJ1-5; no reliable D call. The CDR3 has 16 residues. Germline V gene data show CDR1 as SGDLS and CDR2 as YYNGEE. The CDR3 region is CASSIGTQESKQPQHF. The DNA of the CDR3 is TGTGCCAGCAGCATCGGCACCCAAGAGAGCAAACAGCCCCAGCATTTT.

The CDR3 DNA reads TGCAGCGTCGCCGGGACGACCCACGAGCAGTACTTC. Its protein product is CSVAGTTHEQYF. The chain couples TRBV20-1 to TRBJ2-7; the D call may be TRBD1 or TRBD2 (5 bases each). The CDR3 length is 12 residues. Germline loops: CDR1 DFQATT, CDR2 SNEGSKA (reference sequence).

This clonotype was seen many times. The genes are TRBV30 and TRBJ1-6; no clear D. V was shortened by 1 base and J by 5 bases, with 6 bases between the two germline ends. This CDR3 has 13 amino acids. The germline gives CDR1 GTSNPN, CDR2 SVGIG (reference sequence). CDR3 residues: CAWSAGDNSPLHF. As DNA, the CDR3 is TGTGCCTGGAGTGCGGGCGATAATTCACCCCTCCACTTT.

The gene calls are TRBV7-9 and TRBJ1-6; a weak D match, TRBD1 (6 bases). This CDR3 comprises 13 residues. V gave up 7 bases and J gave up 9 bases, with 13 bases separating them. Per the germline V gene, CDR1 is SEHNR and CDR2 is FQNEAQ (reference sequence). The CDR3 loop reads CASMGRGTSPLHF. The CDR3 DNA follows: TGTGCCAGCATGGGCAGGGGAACTTCACCCCTCCACTTT.

The V call is TRBV7-2, the J call TRBJ1-2, with 7 bases matching TRBD1. CDR1 SGHTA and CDR2 FQGNSA come from the germline V gene. V shed 4 bases and J 4 bases; nucleotides not matched to a gene: 9. This CDR3 has 15 amino acids. The CDR3: CASSSLDRVGYGYTF. The DNA for the CDR3 is TGTGCCAGCAGCTCTTTAGACAGGGTGGGCTATGGCTACACCTTC.

This clonotype showed up many times. The CDR3 here is CASSYASRGSNSYEQYF. The CDR3 DNA follows: TGTGCCAGCAGTTACGCTTCGCGGGGGTCAAACTCCTACGAGCAGTACTTC. V usage is TRBV6-5 and J usage is TRBJ2-7; 7 bases fit TRBD2. The germline gives CDR1 MNHEY, CDR2 SVGAGI. The ends lost 2 bases at V and 0 bases at J; junction bases unmatched: 10. The CDR3 contains 17 residues.

The sample holds many counts of this clonotype. The genes are TRBV3-1 and TRBJ2-7; D remains ambiguous. Germline CDR1 reads LGHDT; CDR2 reads YNNKEL (reference sequence). V lost 3 bases and J 4 bases, leaving 13 bases between the germline ends. The CDR3 consists of 14 residues. CDR3 sequence reads: CASSHNRVGYEQYF. The CDR3 DNA follows: TGTGCCAGCAGCCACAACCGGGTTGGGTACGAGCAGTACTTC.

This chain uses TRBV10-1 with TRBJ2-7; D might be TRBD2 (6 bases). This CDR3 comprises 13 residues. V was clipped by 7 bases and J by 0 bases, with 10 bases between them. The V gene's germline CDR1 is WNHNN and CDR2 SYGVQD (reference sequence). The CDR3 region is CASTREASYEQYF. For the CDR3, the DNA is TGCGCCAGCACCAGGGAGGCCTCCTACGAGCAGTACTTC.

Concerning this clonotype: An end of the junction does not agree with germline; a read error may underlie this. V usage is TRBV20-1 and J usage is TRBJ2-7; D is tentatively TRBD1 or TRBD2 (5 bases each). The CDR3 totals 13 residues. From germline, CDR1 is DFQATT and CDR2 SNEGSKA (reference sequence). This chain's CDR3 is CGAYRDPSYEQYF. The CDR3 nucleotides are TGCGGTGCCTACCGGGACCCCTCTTACGAGCAGTACTTC.

This clonotype was seen at least ten times. The chain is built from TRBV7-8 and TRBJ1-1, with 7 bases lining up with TRBD1. The J segment lost 4 bases and the V segment lost 5 bases, leaving 10 bases of the junction unmatched. Germline V lookup: CDR1 SGHVS, CDR2 FQNEAQ. The CDR3 has 15 residues. The CDR3 is CASSARQGLGTEAFF. Written as DNA, the CDR3 is TGTGCCAGCAGCGCGCGACAGGGACTAGGCACTGAAGCTTTCTTT.

The chain combines TRBV5-5 with TRBJ2-5, with a weak D call TRBD1 (6 bases). Germline lookup yields CDR1 SGHKS and CDR2 YYEKEE (reference sequence). CDR3 length equals 15 residues. The V gene lost 0 bases and the J gene lost 5 bases, with 14 bases spanning the gap. CDR3 loop: CASSLAPQGEETQYF. The CDR3 DNA is TGTGCCAGCAGCTTGGCCCCACAGGGTGAGGAGACCCAGTACTTC.

The V and J genes are TRBV20-1 and TRBJ1-1; D is ambiguous. Germline V gives CDR1 DFQATT, CDR2 SNEGSKA (reference sequence). V was trimmed by 4 bases and J by 2 bases, leaving 20 bases between them. The CDR3 is 16 residues long. CDR3 residues: CSATEEDRYVNTEAFF. The CDR3 region has the DNA TGCAGTGCTACAGAGGAAGACCGGTACGTAAACACTGAAGCTTTCTTT.

This clonotype was observed a handful of times. The J gene is TRBJ2-7, the V gene TRBV20-1; D perhaps matches TRBD1 (6 bases). This CDR3 has 14 residues. Germline V CDR1 and CDR2: DFQATT, SNEGSKA (reference sequence). The ends were cut back, 3 bases at V and 0 bases at J, with 12 bases in the middle. CDR3 in amino acids: CSASAKDSSYEQYF. In DNA, the CDR3 is TGCAGTGCTAGCGCCAAGGACAGCTCCTACGAGCAGTACTTC.

This clonotype was detected ten times or more. The J gene is TRBJ1-2, the V gene TRBV6-4; D call uncertain. The CDR3 totals 15 residues. Germline V gene sequence: CDR1 MRHNA, CDR2 SNTAGT. V shed 2 bases and J shed 6 bases, with 16 bases lying between them. This CDR3 is CASSDPPAAKHGYTF. The CDR3 DNA follows: TGTGCCAGCAGTGACCCTCCCGCGGCCAAGCATGGCTACACCTTC.

Concerning this clonotype: A clone one base away is much larger, so this may be a read error. Likely a read error: the CDR3 ends without its conserved phenylalanine or tryptophan. The chain is built from TRBV5-6 and TRBJ1-1, with a possible D match to TRBD1 (6 bases). The germline CDR1 and CDR2 sequences are SGHDT and YYEEEE. The V end was cut by 4 bases, the J end by 0 bases, with 16 bases between. The CDR3 extends over 16 amino acids. The CDR3 coding sequence is TGTGCCAGCAGCAGGCCAGGGGAGGGGGTGAACACTGAAGCTTTCATT. This gives the protein CASSRPGEGVNTEAFI.

The gene calls are TRBV5-1 and TRBJ1-5; unclear D gene. The CDR3 is made up of 13 amino acids. In germline, CDR1 is SGHRS, CDR2 YFSETQ. V lost 4 bases to trimming and J lost 2 bases, with 7 bases between them. For the CDR3, the DNA is TGCGCCAGCAGCGAGGACGGCAATCAGCCCCAGCATTTT. This encodes CASSEDGNQPQHF.

The chain combines TRBV7-2 with TRBJ1-6; D is ambiguous. The CDR3 runs to 17 residues. V shed 1 base and J shed 2 bases, with 12 bases lying between them. The germline gives CDR1 SGHTA, CDR2 FQGNSA. The CDR3: CASSLGGDDPYNSPLHF. In nucleotides, the CDR3 is TGTGCCAGCAGCTTAGGAGGAGATGATCCCTATAATTCACCCCTCCACTTT.

A few counts support this clonotype. The chain is built from TRBV19 and TRBJ1-5, with D possibly matching TRBD1 (5 bases). CDR1 LNHDA and CDR2 SQIVND come from the germline V gene (reference sequence). Trimming stripped 5 bases from V and 3 bases from J, with 8 bases between. The CDR3 extends over 13 amino acids. The CDR3 here is CASSPGSNQPQHF. In DNA form, the CDR3 reads TGTGCCAGTAGTCCAGGGTCCAATCAGCCCCAGCATTTT.